This T cell receptor beta chain was identified during a study of blood T cell repertoires in COVID-19. Here immunoSEQ multiplex PCR was the method, and the copy in TCRdb shows in-frame clones only, minus some. The sample lists hundreds of thousands of clones, almost 85% occurring once. V lost 1 base and J 0 bases, leaving 7 bases between the germline ends. Germline assignment: CDR1 SGHAT and CDR2 FQNNGV. This CDR3 has 15 residues. The material sequenced was peripheral blood. The chain combines TRBV11-2 with TRBJ1-5; no firm D call. This clonotype was sampled from a human donor in a cohort sampled during active COVID-19. CDR3 sequence (DNA): TGTGCCAGCAGCTTAGCTCCGTATAGCAATCAGCCCCAGCATTTT. This sequence encodes CASSLAPYSNQPQHF.